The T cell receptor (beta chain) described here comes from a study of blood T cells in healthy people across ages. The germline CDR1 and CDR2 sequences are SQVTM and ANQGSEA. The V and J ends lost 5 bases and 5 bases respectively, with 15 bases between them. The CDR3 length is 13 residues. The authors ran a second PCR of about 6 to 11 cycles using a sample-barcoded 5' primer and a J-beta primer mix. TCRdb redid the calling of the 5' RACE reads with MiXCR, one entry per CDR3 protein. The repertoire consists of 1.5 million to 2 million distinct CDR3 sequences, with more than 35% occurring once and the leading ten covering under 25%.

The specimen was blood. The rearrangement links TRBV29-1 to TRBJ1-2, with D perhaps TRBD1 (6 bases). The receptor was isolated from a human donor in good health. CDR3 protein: CSVRQESDYGYTF. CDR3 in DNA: TGCAGCGTTCGACAGGAGAGTGATTATGGCTACACCTTC.